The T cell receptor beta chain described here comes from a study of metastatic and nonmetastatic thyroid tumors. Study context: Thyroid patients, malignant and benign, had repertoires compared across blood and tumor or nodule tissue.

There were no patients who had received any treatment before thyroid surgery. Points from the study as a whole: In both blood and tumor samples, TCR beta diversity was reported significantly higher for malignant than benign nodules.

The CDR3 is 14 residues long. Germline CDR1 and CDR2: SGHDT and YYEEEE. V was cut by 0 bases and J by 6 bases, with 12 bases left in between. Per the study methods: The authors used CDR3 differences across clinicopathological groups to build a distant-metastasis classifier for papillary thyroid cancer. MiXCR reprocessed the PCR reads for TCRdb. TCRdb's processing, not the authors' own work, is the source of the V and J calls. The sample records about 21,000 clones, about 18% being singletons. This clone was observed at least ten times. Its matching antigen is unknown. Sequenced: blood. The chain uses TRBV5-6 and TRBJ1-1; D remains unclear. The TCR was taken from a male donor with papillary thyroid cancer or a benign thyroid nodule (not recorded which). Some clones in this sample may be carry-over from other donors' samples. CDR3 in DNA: TGTGCCAGCAGCTTGGTGAGTTACAGCGCTGAAGCTTTCTTT. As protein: CASSLVSYSAEAFF.